This TCR beta chain was found in a study of beta chain features in type 1 diabetes. Study findings and constraints: Among patients with Type 1 diabetes, TCRB CDR3s were moderately but significantly shorter in every one of the four CD4+ subsets. Diminished insertions and augmented deletions at VDJ junctions characterized type 1 diabetes patients.

On this clone: What it binds is not known.

Per germline, CDR1 MDHEN and CDR2 SYDVKM. V dropped 7 bases and J dropped 4; count of bases not matched to a gene: 7. This CDR3 comprises 14 residues. Expressed TCRB transcripts were sequenced because the entire RNA isolate underwent reverse transcription. Sequencing used immunoSEQ multiplex PCR; TCRdb keeps in-frame clones, though not all of them. The sample lists 970,000 or so clones; roughly 17% were seen once. The sequenced material came from naive CD4+ T cells from blood. The clonotype comes from a woman under 30 in good health. This chain uses TRBV28 with TRBJ1-5; 7 bases fit TRBD1. DNA of the CDR3: TGTGCCAGCAAACCGGGACAGCTAAATCAGCCCCAGCATTTT. Translation: CASKPGQLNQPQHF.